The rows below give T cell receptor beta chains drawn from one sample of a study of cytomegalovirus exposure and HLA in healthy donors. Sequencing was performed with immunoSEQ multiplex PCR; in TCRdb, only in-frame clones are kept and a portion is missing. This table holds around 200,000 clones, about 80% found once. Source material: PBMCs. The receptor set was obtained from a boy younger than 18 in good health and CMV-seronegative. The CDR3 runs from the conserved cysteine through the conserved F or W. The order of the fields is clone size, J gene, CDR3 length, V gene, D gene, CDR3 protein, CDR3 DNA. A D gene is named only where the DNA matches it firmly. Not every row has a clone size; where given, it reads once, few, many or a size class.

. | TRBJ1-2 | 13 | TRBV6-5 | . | CASSQTQGAGYTF | TGTGCCAGCAGTCAAACCCAGGGTGCTGGCTACACCTTC
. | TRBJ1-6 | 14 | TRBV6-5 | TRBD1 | CASSPDRVNSPLHF | TGTGCCAGCAGTCCTGACAGGGTGAATTCACCCCTCCACTTT
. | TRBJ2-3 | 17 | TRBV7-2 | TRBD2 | CASSRVPGLATPDTQYF | TGTGCCAGCAGCCGAGTACCGGGACTAGCGACCCCGGATACGCAGTATTTT
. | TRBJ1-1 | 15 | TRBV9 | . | CASSVGYGARLEAFF | TGTGCCAGCAGCGTAGGGTATGGGGCCCGCCTTGAAGCTTTCTTT
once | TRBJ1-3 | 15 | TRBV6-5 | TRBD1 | CASSESGTGGNTIYF | TGTGCCAGCAGCGAAAGCGGGACAGGGGGCAACACCATATATTTT
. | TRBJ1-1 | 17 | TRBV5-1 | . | CASSLNRGGGGNTEAFF | TGCGCCAGCAGCCTGAACCGAGGAGGAGGCGGGAACACTGAAGCTTTCTTT
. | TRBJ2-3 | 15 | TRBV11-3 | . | CASSYSGRDTDTQYF | TGTGCCAGCAGTTATAGCGGAAGAGACACAGATACGCAGTATTTT
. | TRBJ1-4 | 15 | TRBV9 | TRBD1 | CASSVGTGLGEKLFF | TGTGCCAGCAGCGTAGGGACAGGGCTTGGGGAAAAACTGTTTTTT
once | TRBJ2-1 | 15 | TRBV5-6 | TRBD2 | CASSRRGGAYNEQFF | TGTGCCAGCAGCCGCCGGGGGGGGGCGTACAATGAGCAGTTCTTC
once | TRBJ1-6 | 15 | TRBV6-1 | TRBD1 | CASAGQGSSNSPLHF | TGTGCCAGCGCGGGACAGGGGTCTTCTAATTCACCCCTCCACTTT
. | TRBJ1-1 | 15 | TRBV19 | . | CASSIGQAVNTEAFF | TGTGCCAGTAGTATAGGGCAGGCTGTGAACACTGAAGCTTTCTTT
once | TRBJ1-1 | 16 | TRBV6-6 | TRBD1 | CASSGTASMRVTEAFF | TGTGCCAGCAGTGGGACAGCTTCCATGAGGGTCACTGAAGCTTTCTTT